Sequencing of this TCR beta chain was carried out in a study of blood T cells in healthy people across ages. Germline assignment: CDR1 DFQATT and CDR2 SNEGSKA (reference sequence). The CDR3 length is 16 residues. V was clipped by 3 bases and J by 10 bases, with 26 bases between them. Using a J-beta primer mix together with a sample-barcoded 5' primer, a second PCR was run for about 6 to 11 cycles. From the 5' RACE reads, TCRdb called clonotypes with MiXCR, one entry per CDR3 protein. The sample has under 1,100,000 distinct CDR3 sequences; almost 25% are singletons. This clonotype was counted between two and nine times. These data also formed part of another study, on T cells of mothers and their children.

This chain uses TRBV20-1 with TRBJ2-3, with a tentative D call TRBD1 (7 bases). The sequencing input was blood. This sequence was found in a girl between 2 and 10 years old in good health. CDR3 nucleotides: TGCAGTGCTAGTAGCGGCCTACAGAATCCAGGGGGTGCGCAGTATTTT. Encoded protein: CSASSGLQNPGGAQYF.